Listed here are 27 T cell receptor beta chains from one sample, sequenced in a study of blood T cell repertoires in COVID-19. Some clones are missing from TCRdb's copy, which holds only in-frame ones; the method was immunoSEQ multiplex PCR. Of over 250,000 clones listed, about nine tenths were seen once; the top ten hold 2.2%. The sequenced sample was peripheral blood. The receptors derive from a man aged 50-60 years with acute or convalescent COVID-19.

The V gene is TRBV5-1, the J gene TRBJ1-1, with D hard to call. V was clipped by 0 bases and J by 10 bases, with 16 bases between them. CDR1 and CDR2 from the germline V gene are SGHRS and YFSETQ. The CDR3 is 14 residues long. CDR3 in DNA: TGCGCCAGCAGCTTGGTGCACCCCAGTGAGGTAGCTTTCTTT. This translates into CASSLVHPSEVAFF.

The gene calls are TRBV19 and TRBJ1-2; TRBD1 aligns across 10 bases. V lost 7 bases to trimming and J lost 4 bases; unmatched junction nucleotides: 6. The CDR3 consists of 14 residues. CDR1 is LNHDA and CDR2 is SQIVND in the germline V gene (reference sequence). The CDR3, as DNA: TGTGCCAGTATCCGGGACAGGGGAGGCTATGGCTACACCTTC. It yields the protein CASIRDRGGYGYTF.

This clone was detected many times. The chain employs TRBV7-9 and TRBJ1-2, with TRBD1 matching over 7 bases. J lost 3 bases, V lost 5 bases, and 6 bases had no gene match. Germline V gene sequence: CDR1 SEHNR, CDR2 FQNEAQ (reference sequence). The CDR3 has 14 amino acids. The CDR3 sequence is CASSPNRGDYGYTF. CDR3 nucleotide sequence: TGTGCCAGCAGCCCGAACAGGGGAGACTATGGCTACACCTTC.

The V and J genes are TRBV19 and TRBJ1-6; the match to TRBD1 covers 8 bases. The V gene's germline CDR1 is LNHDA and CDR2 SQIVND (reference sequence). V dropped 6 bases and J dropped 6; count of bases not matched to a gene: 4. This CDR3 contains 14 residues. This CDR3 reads CASSSTGVNSPLHF. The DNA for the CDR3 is TGTGCCAGTAGCTCGACAGGGGTTAATTCACCCCTCCACTTT.

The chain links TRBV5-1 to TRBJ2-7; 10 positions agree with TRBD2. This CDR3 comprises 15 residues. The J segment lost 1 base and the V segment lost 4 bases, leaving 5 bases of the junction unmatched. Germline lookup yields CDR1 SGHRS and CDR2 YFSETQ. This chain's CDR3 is CASSPPSGGSYEQYF. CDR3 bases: TGCGCCAGCAGCCCTCCTAGCGGGGGTTCCTACGAGCAGTACTTC.

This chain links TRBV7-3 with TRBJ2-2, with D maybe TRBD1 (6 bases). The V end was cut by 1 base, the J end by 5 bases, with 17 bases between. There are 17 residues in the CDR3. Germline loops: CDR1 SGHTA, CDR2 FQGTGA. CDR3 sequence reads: CASSLIPSPTGTGELFF. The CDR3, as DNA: TGTGCCAGCAGCTTAATCCCTAGCCCCACAGGGACCGGGGAGCTGTTTTTT.

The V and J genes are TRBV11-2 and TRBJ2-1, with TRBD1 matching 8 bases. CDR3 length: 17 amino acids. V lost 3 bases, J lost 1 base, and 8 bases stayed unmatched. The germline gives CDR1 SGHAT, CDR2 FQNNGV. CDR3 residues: CASSFGQGLSSYNEQFF. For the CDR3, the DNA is TGTGCCAGCAGCTTTGGACAGGGACTTAGTTCCTACAATGAGCAGTTCTTC. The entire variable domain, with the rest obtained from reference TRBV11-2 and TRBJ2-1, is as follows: EAGVAQSPRYKIIEKRQSVAFWCNPISGHATLYWYQQILGQGPKLLIQFQNNGVVDDSQLPKDRFSAERLKGVDSTLKIQPAKLEDSAVYLCASSFGQGLSSYNEQFFGPGTRLTVL.

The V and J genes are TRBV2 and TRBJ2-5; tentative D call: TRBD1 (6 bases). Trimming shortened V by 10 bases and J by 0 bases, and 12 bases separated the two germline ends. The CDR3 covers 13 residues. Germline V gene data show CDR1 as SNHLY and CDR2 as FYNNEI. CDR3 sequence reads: CAISQGHQETQYF. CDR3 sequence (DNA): TGTGCCATCTCCCAGGGGCACCAAGAGACCCAGTACTTC. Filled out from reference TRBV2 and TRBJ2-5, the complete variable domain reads EPEVTQTPSHQVTQMGQEVILRCVPISNHLYFYWYRQILGQKVEFLVSFYNNEISEKSEIFDDQFSVERPDGSNFTLKIRSTKLEDSAMYFCAISQGHQETQYFGPGTRLLVL.

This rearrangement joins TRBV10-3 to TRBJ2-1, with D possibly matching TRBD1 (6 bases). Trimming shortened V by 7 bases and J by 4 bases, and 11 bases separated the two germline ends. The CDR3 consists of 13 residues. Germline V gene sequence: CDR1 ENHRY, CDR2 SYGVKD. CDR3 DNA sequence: TGTGCCATCACTAGGACAGATTACAATGAGCAGTTCTTC. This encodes CAITRTDYNEQFF.

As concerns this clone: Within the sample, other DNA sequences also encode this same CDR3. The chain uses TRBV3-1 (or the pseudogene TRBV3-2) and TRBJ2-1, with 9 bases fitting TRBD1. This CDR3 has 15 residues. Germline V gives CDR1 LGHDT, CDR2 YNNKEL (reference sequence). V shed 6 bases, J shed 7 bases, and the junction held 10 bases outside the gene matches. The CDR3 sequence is CASSLTGTGFNEQFF. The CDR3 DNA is TGTGCCAGCAGTCTAACCGGGACAGGGTTTAATGAGCAGTTCTTC.

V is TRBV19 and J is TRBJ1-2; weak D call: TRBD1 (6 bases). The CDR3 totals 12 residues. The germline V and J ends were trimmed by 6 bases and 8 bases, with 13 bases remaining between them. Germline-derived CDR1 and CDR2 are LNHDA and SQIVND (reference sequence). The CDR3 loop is CASRRTVMGYTF. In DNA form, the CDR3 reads TGTGCCAGTAGGAGGACAGTTATGGGCTACACCTTC.

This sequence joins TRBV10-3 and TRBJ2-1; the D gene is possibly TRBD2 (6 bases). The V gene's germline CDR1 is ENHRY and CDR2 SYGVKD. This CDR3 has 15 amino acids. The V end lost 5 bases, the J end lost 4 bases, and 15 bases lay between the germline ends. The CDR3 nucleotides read TGTGCCATCAGTCCATCGGGGGTAGCATACAATGAGCAGTTCTTC. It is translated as CAISPSGVAYNEQFF.

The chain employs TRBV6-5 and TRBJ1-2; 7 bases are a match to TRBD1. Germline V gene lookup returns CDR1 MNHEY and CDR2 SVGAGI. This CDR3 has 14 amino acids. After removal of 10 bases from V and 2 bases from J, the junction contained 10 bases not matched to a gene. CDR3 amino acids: CATTPGQRNYGYTF. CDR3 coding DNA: TGTGCCACCACACCGGGACAGCGAAACTATGGCTACACCTTC.

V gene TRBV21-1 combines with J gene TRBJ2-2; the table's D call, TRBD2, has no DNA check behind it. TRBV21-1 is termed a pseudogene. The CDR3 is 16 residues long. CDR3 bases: TGTGCCAGCAGCAACGTTGGAGCGGAAGACACCGGGGAGCTGTTTTTT. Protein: CASSNVGAEDTGELFF.

The CDR3 bases are TGTGCCAGCAGTAGGTCTAGCGGGGGCTCCTACGAGCAGTACTTC. Translation gives CASSRSSGGSYEQYF. The chain employs TRBV6-5 and TRBJ2-7, with 10 bases identical to TRBD2. The germline V gene encodes CDR1 MNHEY and CDR2 SVGAGI. V was pared by 5 bases and J by 0 bases, with 4 bases of the junction left unmatched. There are 15 residues in the CDR3.

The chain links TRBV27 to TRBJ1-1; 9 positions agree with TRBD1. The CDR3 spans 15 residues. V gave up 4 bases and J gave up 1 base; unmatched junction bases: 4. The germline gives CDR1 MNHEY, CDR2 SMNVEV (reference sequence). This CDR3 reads CASSSSDRGNTEAFF. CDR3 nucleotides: TGTGCCAGCAGTTCGTCGGACAGGGGGAACACTGAAGCTTTCTTT.

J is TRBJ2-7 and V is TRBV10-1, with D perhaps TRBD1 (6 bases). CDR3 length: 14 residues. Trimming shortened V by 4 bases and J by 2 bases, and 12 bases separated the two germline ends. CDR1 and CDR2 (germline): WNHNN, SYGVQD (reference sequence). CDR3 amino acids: CASSGRTDPYEQYF. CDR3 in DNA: TGCGCCAGCAGTGGTAGGACAGACCCCTACGAGCAGTACTTC.

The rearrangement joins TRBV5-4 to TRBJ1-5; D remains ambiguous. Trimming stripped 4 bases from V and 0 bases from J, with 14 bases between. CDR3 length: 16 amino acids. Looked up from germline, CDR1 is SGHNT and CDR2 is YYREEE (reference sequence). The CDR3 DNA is TGTGCCAGCAGCCCTGGAGGCCAGGATAGCAATCAGCCCCAGCATTTT. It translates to CASSPGGQDSNQPQHF.

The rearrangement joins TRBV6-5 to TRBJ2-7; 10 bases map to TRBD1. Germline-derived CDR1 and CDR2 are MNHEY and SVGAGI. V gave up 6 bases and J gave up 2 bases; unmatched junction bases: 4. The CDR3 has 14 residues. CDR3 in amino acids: CASRRDRGPYEQYF. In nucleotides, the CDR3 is TGTGCCAGCAGACGGGACAGGGGACCCTACGAGCAGTACTTC.

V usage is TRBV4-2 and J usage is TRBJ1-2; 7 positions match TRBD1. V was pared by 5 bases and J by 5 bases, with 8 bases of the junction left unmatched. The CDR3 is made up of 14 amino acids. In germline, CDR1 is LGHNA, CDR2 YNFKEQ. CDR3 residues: CASSVRQGSYGYTF. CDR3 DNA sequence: TGTGCCAGCAGCGTAAGACAGGGAAGTTATGGCTACACCTTC.

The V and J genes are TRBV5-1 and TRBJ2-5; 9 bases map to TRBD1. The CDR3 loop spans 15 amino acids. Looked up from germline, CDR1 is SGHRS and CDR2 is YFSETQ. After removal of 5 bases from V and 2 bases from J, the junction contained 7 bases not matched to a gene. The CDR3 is CASSPTGGYQETQYF. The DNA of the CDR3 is TGCGCCAGCAGTCCCACAGGGGGCTATCAAGAGACCCAGTACTTC.

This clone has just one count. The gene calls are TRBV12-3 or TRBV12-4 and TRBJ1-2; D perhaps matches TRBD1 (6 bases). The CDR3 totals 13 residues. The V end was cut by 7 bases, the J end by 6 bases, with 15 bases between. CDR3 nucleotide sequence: TGTGCCAGCAAAAGGGGGGGGGAGGATGGCTACACCTTC. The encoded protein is CASKRGGEDGYTF.

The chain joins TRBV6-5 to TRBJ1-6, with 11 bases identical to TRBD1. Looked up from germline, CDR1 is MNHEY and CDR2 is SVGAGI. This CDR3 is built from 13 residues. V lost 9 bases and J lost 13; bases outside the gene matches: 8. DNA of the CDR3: TGTGCCAGTGACCGGGACAGGGGGTCGCCCCTCCACTTT. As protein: CASDRDRGSPLHF.

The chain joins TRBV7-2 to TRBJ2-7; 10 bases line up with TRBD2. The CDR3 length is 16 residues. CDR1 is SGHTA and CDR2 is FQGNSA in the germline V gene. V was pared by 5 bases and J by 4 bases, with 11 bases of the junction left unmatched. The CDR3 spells CASSPAGERGGYEQYF. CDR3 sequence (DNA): TGTGCCAGCAGCCCCGCCGGAGAGCGGGGGGGTTACGAGCAGTACTTC.

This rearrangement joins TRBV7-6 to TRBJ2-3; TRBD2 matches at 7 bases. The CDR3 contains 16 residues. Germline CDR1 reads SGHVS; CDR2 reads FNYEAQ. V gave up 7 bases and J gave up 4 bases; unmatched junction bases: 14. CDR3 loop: CASTPGRRGFADTQYF. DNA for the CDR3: TGTGCCAGCACCCCTGGAAGGCGGGGGTTTGCAGATACGCAGTATTTT. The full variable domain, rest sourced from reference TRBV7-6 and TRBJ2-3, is GAGVSQSPRYKVTKRGQDVALRCDPISGHVSLYWYRQALGQGPEFLTYFNYEAQQDKSGLPNDRFSAERPEGSISTLTIQRTEQRDSAMYRCASTPGRRGFADTQYFGPGTRLTVL.

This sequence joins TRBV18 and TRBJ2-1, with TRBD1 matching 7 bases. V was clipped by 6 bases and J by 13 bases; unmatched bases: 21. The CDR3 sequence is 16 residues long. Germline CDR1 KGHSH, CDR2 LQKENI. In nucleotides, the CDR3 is TGTGCCAGCTCGACCCAAAATACAGGGGTTTCTCACACCCAGTTCTTC. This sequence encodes CASSTQNTGVSHTQFF. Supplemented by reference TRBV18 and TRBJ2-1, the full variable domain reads NAGVMQNPRHLVRRRGQEARLRCSPMKGHSHVYWYRQLPEEGLKFMVYLQKENIIDESGMPKERFSAEFPKEGPSILRIQQVVRGDSAAYFCASSTQNTGVSHTQFFGPGTRLTVL.

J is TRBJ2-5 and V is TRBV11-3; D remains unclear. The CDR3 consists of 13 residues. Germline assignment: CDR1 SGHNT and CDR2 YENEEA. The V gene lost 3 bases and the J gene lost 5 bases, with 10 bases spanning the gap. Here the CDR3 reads CASSFTRWETQYF. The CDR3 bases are TGTGCCAGCAGCTTCACTCGGTGGGAGACCCAGTACTTC. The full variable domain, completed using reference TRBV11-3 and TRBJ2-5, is EAGVVQSPRYKIIEKKQPVAFWCNPISGHNTLYWYLQNLGQGPELLIRYENEEAVDDSQLPKDRFSAERLKGVDSTLKIQPAELGDSAVYLCASSFTRWETQYFGPGTRLLVL.